This T cell receptor beta chain was retrieved from a study of cytomegalovirus exposure and HLA in healthy donors. Study overall: Unique TCRs from HLA-typed donors, about 78 million of them, were held in an early data release.

Study-wide results and caveats: About 87% or about 30% of the time was how often most TCR beta V segments were productive, according to an earlier analysis. The study flagged 150 to 200 TCR beta chains as cytomegalovirus-associated. A later analysis reportedly found fewer N-insertions in an Asian-associated ancestry cluster than the roughly 730-donor mean.

The junction had 6 bases not matched to a gene; V was cut back by 6 bases and J by 9 bases. This CDR3 comprises 14 residues. Germline CDR1 and CDR2: MNHEY and SMNVEV (reference sequence). Both 60 Vbeta primers and 13 Jbeta primers went into the PCR. Sequencing used immunoSEQ multiplex PCR; TCRdb keeps in-frame clones, though not all of them. The data show 95,000 to 150,000 clones, with approximately 75% seen just once and 3.3% held by the top ten. A note on this clone: The antigen remains undetermined.

Material for sequencing was PBMCs. The source is a woman between 45 and 65 years old in good health and CMV-seronegative. The chain carries TRBV27 and TRBJ1-6; TRBD1 aligns across 9 bases. CDR3 nucleotide sequence: TGTGCCAGCAGCCGGGACAGGGATGTTTCACCCCTCCACTTT. This gives the protein CASSRDRDVSPLHF.